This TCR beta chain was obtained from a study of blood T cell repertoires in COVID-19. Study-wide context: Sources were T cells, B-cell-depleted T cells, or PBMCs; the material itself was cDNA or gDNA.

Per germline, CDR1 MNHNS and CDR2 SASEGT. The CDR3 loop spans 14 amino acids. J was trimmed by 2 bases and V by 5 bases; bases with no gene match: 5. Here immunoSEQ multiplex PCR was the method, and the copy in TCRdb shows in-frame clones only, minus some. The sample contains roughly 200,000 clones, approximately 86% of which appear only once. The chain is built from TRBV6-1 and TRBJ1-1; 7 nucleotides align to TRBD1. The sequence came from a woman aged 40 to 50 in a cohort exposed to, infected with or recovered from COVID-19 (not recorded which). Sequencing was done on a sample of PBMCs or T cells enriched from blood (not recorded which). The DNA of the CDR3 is TGTGCCAGCAGTTGGGACAGAGAAAACACTGAAGCTTTCTTT. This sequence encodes CASSWDRENTEAFF.